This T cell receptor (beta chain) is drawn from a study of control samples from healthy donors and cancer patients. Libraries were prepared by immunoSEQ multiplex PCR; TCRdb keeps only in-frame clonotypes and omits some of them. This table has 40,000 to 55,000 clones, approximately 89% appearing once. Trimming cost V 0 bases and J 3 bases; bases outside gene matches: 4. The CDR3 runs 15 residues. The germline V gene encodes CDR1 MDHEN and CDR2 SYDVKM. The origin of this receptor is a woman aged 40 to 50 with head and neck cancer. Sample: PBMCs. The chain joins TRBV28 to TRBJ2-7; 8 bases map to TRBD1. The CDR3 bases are TGTGCCAGCAGTTTATGGCAGGGGGCGGGCTACGAGCAGTACTTC. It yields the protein CASSLWQGAGYEQYF.